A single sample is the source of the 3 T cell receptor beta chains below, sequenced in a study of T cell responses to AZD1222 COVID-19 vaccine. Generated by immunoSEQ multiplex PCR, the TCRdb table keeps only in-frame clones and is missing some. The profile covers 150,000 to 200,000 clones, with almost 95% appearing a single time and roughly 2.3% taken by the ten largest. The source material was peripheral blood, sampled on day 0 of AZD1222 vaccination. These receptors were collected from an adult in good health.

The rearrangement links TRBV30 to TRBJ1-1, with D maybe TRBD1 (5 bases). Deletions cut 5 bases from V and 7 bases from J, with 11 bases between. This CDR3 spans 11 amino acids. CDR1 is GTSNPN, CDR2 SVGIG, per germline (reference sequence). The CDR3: CAWAGQLEAFF. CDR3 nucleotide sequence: TGTGCCTGGGCGGGGCAGCTTGAAGCTTTCTTT.

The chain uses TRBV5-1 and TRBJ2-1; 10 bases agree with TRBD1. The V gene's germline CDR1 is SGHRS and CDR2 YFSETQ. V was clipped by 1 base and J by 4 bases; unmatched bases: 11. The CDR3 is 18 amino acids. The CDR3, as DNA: TGCGCCAGCAGCTTGTCATTTCTGGTGGGACAGGGGTACAATGAGCAGTTCTTC. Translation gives CASSLSFLVGQGYNEQFF. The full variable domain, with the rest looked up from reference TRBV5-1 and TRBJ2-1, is KAGVTQTPRYLIKTRGQQVTLSCSPISGHRSVSWYQQTPGQGLQFLFEYFSETQRNKGNFPGRFSGRQFSNSRSEMNVSTLELGDSALYLCASSLSFLVGQGYNEQFFGPGTRLTVL.

The chain's CDR3 is CASSFSGRPSSTDTQYF. DNA of the CDR3: TGTGCCAGCAGCTTTAGCGGGAGGCCGTCTAGCACAGATACGCAGTATTTT. This chain links TRBV5-4 with TRBJ2-3; 10 nucleotides match TRBD2. Germline CDR1 SGHNT, CDR2 YYREEE (reference sequence). Trimming took 2 bases from V and 0 from J; bases not matched to a gene: 6. The CDR3 is made up of 17 amino acids.